The T cell receptor (beta chain) described here comes from a study of cytomegalovirus exposure and HLA in healthy donors. The wider study: For the approximately 400 genotyped donors, 65% to 90% fell within the Caucasian-associated ancestry cluster. The study's findings and limits: Cytomegalovirus association was assigned to 150 to 200 TCR beta chains. More than 15,000 TCR beta sequences were associated with HLA alleles at 0.05 false discovery rate in a later analysis. Most TCRs appeared rarely, but some public TCRs recurred in many donors.

Concerning this clone: Its antigen is as yet unknown.

Germline V gene lookup returns CDR1 SEHNR and CDR2 FQNEAQ (reference sequence). The CDR3 is made up of 15 amino acids. Trimming cost V 3 bases and J 4 bases, with 15 bases left between them. PCR was performed using 60 Vbeta and 13 Jbeta primers. Generated by immunoSEQ multiplex PCR, the TCRdb table keeps only in-frame clones and is missing some. The listing contains some 140,000 clones. The chain carries TRBV7-9 and TRBJ1-2, with D possibly matching TRBD1 (6 bases). The sample was PBMCs. The TCR comes from a woman in her thirties or forties in good health and CMV-seronegative. CDR3 amino acids: CASSLDEDRIYGYTF. In DNA form, the CDR3 reads TGTGCCAGCAGCTTGGATGAGGACAGAATCTATGGCTACACCTTC. The full variable domain, its missing parts supplied by reference TRBV7-9 and TRBJ1-2, is DTGVSQNPRHKITKRGQNVTFRCDPISEHNRLYWYRQTLGQGPEFLTYFQNEAQLEKSRLLSDRFSAERPKGSFSTLEIQRTEQGDSAMYLCASSLDEDRIYGYTFGSGTRLTVV.